These T cell receptor beta chains were read from a single sample in a study of T-cell reconstitution after alpha-beta-depleted transplantation in children. TCRdb itself ran the PCR reads through MiXCR, one entry per CDR3 protein. The sample includes around 700,000 distinct CDR3 sequences, 10% to 15% seen only once; the top ten take roughly 0.84%. This specimen was PBMCs, taken before TCRalphabeta/CD19-depleted stem cell transplant. The receptors stem from a girl aged 2 to 10 with congenital amegakaryocytic thrombocytopenia, due to receive a stem cell transplant. The CDR3 runs from the conserved cysteine through the conserved F or W. A D gene is named only where the DNA matches it firmly. A clone size is listed for some rows: how often the clone was seen (once, few, many), or a class if it is expanded.

TRBD1,few,TRBV7-9,TRBJ2-7,CASSWGQGRTYEQYF,TGTGCCAGCAGCTGGGGACAGGGTAGGACCTACGAGCAGTACTTC
NA,many,TRBV29-1,TRBJ2-1,CSLVVAEHYNEQFF,TGCAGCCTTGTAGTAGCGGAACATTACAATGAGCAGTTCTTC
NA,NA,TRBV4-1,TRBJ1-5,CASSQEGRLGNQPQHF,TGCGCCAGCAGCCAAGAGGGGAGACTGGGCAATCAGCCCCAGCATTTT
TRBD1,few,TRBV10-3,TRBJ2-1,CAIGQGSYNEQFF,TGTGCCATCGGACAGGGCTCCTACAATGAGCAGTTCTTC
TRBD1,NA,TRBV5-1,TRBJ2-2,CASSPRTGAGGELFF,TGCGCCAGCAGCCCGAGGACAGGGGCCGGCGGGGAGCTGTTTTTT
NA,many,TRBV28,TRBJ2-2,CASSPWGSRNTGELFF,TGTGCCAGCAGTCCCTGGGGGTCGCGGAACACCGGGGAGCTGTTTTTT
TRBD1,many,TRBV12-3/TRBV12-4,TRBJ1-4,CASSYPGQGHEKLFF,TGTGCCAGCAGTTACCCGGGACAGGGCCATGAAAAACTGTTTTTT
NA,NA,TRBV10-1,TRBJ2-1,CASSEEPRDEQFF,TGCGCCAGCAGTGAAGAGCCACGAGATGAGCAGTTCTTC
NA,NA,TRBV19,TRBJ1-5,CASSIAGDLYQPQHF,TGTGCCAGTAGTATCGCCGGGGACTTGTATCAGCCCCAGCATTTT
TRBD2,NA,TRBV20-1,TRBJ2-1,CSASPLAGGYNEQFF,TGCAGTGCTAGCCCACTAGCGGGAGGATACAATGAGCAGTTCTTC
NA,many,TRBV20-1,TRBJ2-1,CSATEGAFGQFF,TGCAGTGCTACGGAAGGTGCTTTTGGGCAGTTCTTC
NA,many,TRBV20-1,TRBJ2-1,CSASIPTSSYNEQFF,TGCAGTGCTAGCATACCGACGAGCTCCTACAATGAGCAGTTCTTC
TRBD2,many,TRBV4-1,TRBJ2-7,CASSRGLAGAYEQYF,TGCGCCAGCAGCCGAGGACTAGCGGGTGCCTACGAGCAGTACTTC
TRBD2,once,TRBV29-1,TRBJ2-7,CSASGGIISYEQYF,TGCAGCGCCTCGGGGGGGATCATCTCCTACGAGCAGTACTTC
NA,NA,TRBV11-1,TRBJ2-1,CASSFLRDLSLLRDNEQFF,TGTGCCAGCAGCTTCCTACGGGACTTGTCCCTTTTGCGGGACAATGAGCAGTTCTTC
NA,few,TRBV27,TRBJ1-2,CASSSGVFYGYTF,TGTGCCAGCAGTTCGGGTGTTTTCTATGGCTACACCTTC
NA,many,TRBV20-1,TRBJ2-4,CSARDPQRAKNIQYF,TGCAGTGCTAGAGACCCGCAGAGGGCCAAAAACATTCAGTACTTC
TRBD1,few,TRBV29-1,TRBJ2-5,CSVQMIIQTGDQETQYF,TGCAGCGTCCAAATGATTATACAGACAGGGGACCAAGAGACCCAGTACTTC
NA,many,TRBV5-1,TRBJ2-1,CASSFSINNEQFF,TGCGCCAGCAGCTTTAGCATTAACAATGAGCAGTTCTTC
TRBD2,NA,TRBV20-1,TRBJ2-5,CSARDRASGRSETQYF,TGCAGTGCTAGAGATCGGGCTAGCGGGAGATCTGAGACCCAGTACTTC
NA,many,TRBV20-1,TRBJ2-1,CSARDPGEPTDEQFF,TGCAGTGCTAGAGACCCGGGCGAACCCACGGATGAGCAGTTCTTC
NA,NA,TRBV19,TRBJ2-7,CASSRSPLGEQYF,TGTGCCAGTAGTAGGTCGCCCCTGGGTGAGCAGTACTTC
NA,many,TRBV20-1,TRBJ1-1,CSARESTGFRGTEAFF,TGCAGTGCTAGAGAAAGTACAGGGTTTAGGGGAACTGAAGCTTTCTTT
NA,NA,TRBV11-2,TRBJ2-7,CASSPITDYEQYF,TGTGCCAGCAGCCCCATTACAGACTACGAGCAGTACTTC
NA,many,TRBV29-1,TRBJ2-1,CSVEKSPQGINEQFF,TGCAGCGTTGAAAAGTCCCCTCAGGGGATCAATGAGCAGTTCTTC
NA,many,TRBV20-1,TRBJ2-5,CSARKETQYF,TGCAGTGCTAGAAAAGAGACCCAGTACTTC
NA,many,TRBV12-3/TRBV12-4,TRBJ1-2,CASSLEITWRPNYGYTF,TGTGCCAGCAGTTTAGAAATAACGTGGAGACCTAACTATGGCTACACCTTC
TRBD1,many,TRBV29-1,TRBJ2-5,CSGGQTQETQYF,TGCAGCGGGGGACAGACCCAAGAGACCCAGTACTTC
TRBD1,few,TRBV9,TRBJ2-2,CASSVGGTGGTGELFF,TGTGCCAGCAGCGTAGGGGGGACAGGGGGCACCGGGGAGCTGTTTTTT
TRBD2,NA,TRBV4-1,TRBJ2-1,CASSQGLAGVISSYNEQFF,TGCGCCAGCAGCCAGGGACTAGCGGGAGTTATTTCGTCCTACAATGAGCAGTTCTTC
NA,many,TRBV10-3,TRBJ1-2,CAISESDQNYGYTF,TGTGCCATCAGTGAGTCGGACCAGAACTATGGCTACACCTTC
NA,NA,TRBV20-1,TRBJ2-1,CSARDRRVNEQFF,TGCAGTGCTAGAGATCGTAGAGTCAATGAGCAGTTCTTC
NA,NA,TRBV5-5,TRBJ2-1,CASRWGVYSSYNEQFF,TGTGCCAGCAGGTGGGGGGTCTACAGCTCCTACAATGAGCAGTTCTTC
NA,many,TRBV6-5,TRBJ2-1,CATAVHIDNEQFF,TGTGCCACCGCAGTTCATATCGACAATGAGCAGTTCTTC
NA,many,TRBV21-1,TRBJ2-2,CASSITGTKNTGELFF,TGTGCCAGCAGCATCACCGGGACTAAGAACACCGGGGAGCTGTTTTTT
TRBD2,many,TRBV20-1,TRBJ2-5,CSAPEVTSAQETQYF,TGCAGTGCTCCTGAAGTGACTAGCGCCCAAGAGACCCAGTACTTC
NA,many,TRBV5-1,TRBJ2-7,CASSLTYRRPYEQYF,TGCGCCAGCAGCTTGACCTACAGGCGACCCTACGAGCAGTACTTC
NA,few,TRBV20-1,TRBJ1-1,CSASRQATEAFF,TGCAGTGCTAGTCGGCAAGCCACTGAAGCTTTCTTT
NA,many,TRBV7-7,TRBJ2-1,CASSVSGYNEQFF,TGTGCCAGCAGCGTTAGCGGCTACAATGAGCAGTTCTTC
NA,many,TRBV5-1,TRBJ2-5,CASSFEADQETQYF,TGCGCCAGCAGCTTTGAGGCAGACCAAGAGACCCAGTACTTC
TRBD1,many,TRBV20-1,TRBJ2-3,CSAPGQGRDTQYF,TGCAGTGCCCCGGGACAGGGGAGAGATACGCAGTATTTT
NA,many,TRBV29-1,TRBJ2-1,CSGVKTQTDNEQFF,TGCAGCGGTGTAAAGACTCAGACCGACAATGAGCAGTTCTTC